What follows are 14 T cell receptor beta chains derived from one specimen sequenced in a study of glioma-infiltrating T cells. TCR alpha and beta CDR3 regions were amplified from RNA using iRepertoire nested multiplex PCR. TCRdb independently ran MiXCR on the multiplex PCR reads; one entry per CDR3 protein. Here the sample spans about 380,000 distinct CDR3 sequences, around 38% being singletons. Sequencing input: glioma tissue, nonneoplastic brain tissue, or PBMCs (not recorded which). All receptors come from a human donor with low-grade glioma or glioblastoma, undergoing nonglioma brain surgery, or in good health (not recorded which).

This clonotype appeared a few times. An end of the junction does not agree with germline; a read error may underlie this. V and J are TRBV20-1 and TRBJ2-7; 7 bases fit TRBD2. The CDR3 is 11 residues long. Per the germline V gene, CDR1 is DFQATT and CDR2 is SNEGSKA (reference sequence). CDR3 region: CSARDPTGGSF. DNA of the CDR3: TGCAGTGCTAGAGATCCCACGGGAGGCAGCTTC.

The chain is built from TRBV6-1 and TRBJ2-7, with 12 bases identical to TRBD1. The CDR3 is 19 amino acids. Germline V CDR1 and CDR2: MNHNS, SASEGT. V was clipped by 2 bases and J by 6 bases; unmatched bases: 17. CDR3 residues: CASSEIPRSARDRGREQYF. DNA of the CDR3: TGTGCCAGCAGTGAAATCCCCAGATCAGCCCGGGACAGGGGGCGCGAGCAGTACTTC.

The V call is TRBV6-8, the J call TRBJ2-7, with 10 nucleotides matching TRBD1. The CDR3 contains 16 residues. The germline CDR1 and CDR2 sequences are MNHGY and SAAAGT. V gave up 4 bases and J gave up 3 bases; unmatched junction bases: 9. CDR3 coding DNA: TGTGCCAGCAGTTCGCCACACCGGACAGGGGGCTACGAGCAGTACTTC. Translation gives CASSSPHRTGGYEQYF.

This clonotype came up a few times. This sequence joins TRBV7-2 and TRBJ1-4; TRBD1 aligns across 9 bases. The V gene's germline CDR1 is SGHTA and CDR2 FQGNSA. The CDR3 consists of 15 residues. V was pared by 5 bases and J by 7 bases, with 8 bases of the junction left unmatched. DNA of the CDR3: TGTGCCAGCAGCCGGACCGGGACAGGGATTGAAAAACTGTTTTTT. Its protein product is CASSRTGTGIEKLFF.

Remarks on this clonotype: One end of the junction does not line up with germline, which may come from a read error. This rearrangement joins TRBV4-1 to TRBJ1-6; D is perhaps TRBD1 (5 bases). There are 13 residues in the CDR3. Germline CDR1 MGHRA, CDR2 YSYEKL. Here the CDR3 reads CASSQDQGSPIHF. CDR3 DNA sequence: TGCGCCAGCAGCCAAGATCAGGGTTCACCCATCCACTTT.

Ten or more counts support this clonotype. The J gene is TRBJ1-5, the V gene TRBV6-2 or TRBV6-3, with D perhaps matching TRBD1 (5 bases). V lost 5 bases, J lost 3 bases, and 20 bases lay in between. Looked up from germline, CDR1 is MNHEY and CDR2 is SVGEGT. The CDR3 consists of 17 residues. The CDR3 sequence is CASSQWGPHKVNQPQHF. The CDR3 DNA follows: TGTGCCAGCAGTCAATGGGGACCTCATAAGGTCAATCAGCCCCAGCATTTT.

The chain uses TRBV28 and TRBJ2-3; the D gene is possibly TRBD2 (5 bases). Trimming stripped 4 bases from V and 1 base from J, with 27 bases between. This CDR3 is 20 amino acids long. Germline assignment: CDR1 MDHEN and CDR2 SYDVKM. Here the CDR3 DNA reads TGTGCCAGCAGTTGGATAGGGCGCCTAGAGGGAGTCCTGCGCACAGATACGCAGTATTTT. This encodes CASSWIGRLEGVLRTDTQYF.

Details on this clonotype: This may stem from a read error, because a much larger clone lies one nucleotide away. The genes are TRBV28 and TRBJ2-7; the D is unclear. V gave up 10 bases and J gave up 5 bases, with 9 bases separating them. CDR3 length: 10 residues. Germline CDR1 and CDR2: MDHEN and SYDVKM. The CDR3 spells CATRANEQYF. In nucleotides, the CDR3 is TGTGCCACCCGGGCCAACGAGCAGTACTTC.

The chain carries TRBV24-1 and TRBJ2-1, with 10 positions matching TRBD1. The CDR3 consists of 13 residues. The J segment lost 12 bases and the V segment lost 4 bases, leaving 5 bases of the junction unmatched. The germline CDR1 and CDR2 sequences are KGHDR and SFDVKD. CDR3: CATSDLDRGWQFF. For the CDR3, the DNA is TGTGCCACCAGTGACTTGGACAGGGGGTGGCAGTTCTTC.

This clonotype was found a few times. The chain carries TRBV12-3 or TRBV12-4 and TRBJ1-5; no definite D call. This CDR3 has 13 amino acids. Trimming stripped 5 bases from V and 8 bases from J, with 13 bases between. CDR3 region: CASSPRPFEPQHF. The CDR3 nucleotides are TGTGCCAGCAGTCCTCGCCCCTTTGAGCCCCAGCATTTT.

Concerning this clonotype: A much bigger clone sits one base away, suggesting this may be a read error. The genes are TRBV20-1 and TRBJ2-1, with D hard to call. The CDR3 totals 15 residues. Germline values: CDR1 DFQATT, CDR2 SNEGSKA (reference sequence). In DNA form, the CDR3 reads TGCAGTGCTGGAGCGAGGATTTACTCCTACAATGAGCTGTTCTTC. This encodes CSAGARIYSYNELFF.

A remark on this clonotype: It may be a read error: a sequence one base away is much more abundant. CDR3 in DNA: TGTGCCAGCAGTTTGGGCCTCGGGGGGCTGTTTTTT. Encoded protein: CASSLGLGGLFF. This sequence joins TRBV27 and TRBJ2-2; TRBD2 is a possible D gene (6 bases). Germline assignment: CDR1 MNHEY and CDR2 SMNVEV (reference sequence). CDR3 length: 12 amino acids.

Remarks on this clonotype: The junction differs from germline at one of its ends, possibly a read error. CDR3 DNA sequence: TGTGTCAGCAGTTACTTCAGGGACACCTACGAGCAGTACTTC. It is translated as CVSSYFRDTYEQYF. This chain links TRBV28 with TRBJ2-7, with D perhaps TRBD1 (6 bases). Germline CDR1 reads MDHEN; CDR2 reads SYDVKM. This CDR3 has 14 amino acids. Using reference TRBV28 and TRBJ2-7 for the parts outside the CDR3, the full variable domain is DVKVTQSSRYLVKRTGEKVFLECVQDMDHENMFWYRQDPGLGLRLIYFSYDVKMKEKGDIPEGYSVSREKKERFSLILESASTNQTSMYLCVSSYFRDTYEQYFGPGTRLTVT.

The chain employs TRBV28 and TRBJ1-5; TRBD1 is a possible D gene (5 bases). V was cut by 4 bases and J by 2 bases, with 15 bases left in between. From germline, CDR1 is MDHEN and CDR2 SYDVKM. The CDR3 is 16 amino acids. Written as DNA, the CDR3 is TGTGCCAGCAGTTGGTTTACAGGATTCCGCAATCAGCCCCAGCATTTT. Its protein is CASSWFTGFRNQPQHF.